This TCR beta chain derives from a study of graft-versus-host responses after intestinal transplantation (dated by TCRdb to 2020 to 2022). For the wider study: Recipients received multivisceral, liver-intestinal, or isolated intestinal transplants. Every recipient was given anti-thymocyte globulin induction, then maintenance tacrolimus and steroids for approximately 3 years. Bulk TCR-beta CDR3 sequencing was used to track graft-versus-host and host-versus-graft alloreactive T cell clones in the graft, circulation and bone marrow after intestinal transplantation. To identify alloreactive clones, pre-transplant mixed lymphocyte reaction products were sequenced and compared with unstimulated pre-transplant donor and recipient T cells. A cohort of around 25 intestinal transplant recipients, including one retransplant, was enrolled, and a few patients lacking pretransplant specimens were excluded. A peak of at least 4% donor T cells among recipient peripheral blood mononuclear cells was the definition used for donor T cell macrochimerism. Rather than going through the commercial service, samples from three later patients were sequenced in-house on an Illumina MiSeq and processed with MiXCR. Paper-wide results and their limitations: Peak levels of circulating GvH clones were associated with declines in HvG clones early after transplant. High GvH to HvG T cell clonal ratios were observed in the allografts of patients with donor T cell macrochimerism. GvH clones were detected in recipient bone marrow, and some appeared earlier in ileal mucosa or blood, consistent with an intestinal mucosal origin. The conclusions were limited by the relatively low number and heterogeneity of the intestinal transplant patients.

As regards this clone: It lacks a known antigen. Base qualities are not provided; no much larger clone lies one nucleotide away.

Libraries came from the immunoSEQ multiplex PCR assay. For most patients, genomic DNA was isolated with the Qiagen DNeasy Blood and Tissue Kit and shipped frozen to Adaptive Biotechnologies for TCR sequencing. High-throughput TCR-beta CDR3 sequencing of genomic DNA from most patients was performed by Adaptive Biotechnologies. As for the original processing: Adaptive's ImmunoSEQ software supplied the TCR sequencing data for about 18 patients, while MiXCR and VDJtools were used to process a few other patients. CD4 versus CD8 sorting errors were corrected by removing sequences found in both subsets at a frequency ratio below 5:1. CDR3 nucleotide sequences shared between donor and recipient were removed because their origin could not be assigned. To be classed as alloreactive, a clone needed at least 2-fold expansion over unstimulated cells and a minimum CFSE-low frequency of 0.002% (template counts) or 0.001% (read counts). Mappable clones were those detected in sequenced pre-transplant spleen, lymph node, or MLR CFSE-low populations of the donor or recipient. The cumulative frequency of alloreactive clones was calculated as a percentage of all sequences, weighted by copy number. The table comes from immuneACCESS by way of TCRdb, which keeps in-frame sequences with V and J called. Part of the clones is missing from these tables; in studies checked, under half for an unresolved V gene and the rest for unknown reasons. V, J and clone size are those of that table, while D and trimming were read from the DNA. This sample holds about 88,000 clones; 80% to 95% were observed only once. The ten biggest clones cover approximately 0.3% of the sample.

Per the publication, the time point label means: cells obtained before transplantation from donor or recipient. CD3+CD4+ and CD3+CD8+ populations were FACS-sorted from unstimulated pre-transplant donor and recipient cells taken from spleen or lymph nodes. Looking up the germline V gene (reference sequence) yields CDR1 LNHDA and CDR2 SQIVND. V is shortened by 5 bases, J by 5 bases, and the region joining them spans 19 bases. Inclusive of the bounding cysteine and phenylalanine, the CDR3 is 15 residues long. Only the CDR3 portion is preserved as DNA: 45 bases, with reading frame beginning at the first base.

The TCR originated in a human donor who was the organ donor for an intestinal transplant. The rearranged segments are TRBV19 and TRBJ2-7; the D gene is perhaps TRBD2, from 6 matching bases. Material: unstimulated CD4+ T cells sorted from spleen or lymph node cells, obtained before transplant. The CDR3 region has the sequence CASSRAGAQFHEQYF. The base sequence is TGTGCCAGTAGTCGAGCGGGTGCTCAATTTCACGAGCAGTACTTC.